The clone carrying this T cell receptor beta chain was picked up a small number of times. With V trimmed by 6 bases and J by 10 bases, 13 bases remained unmatched. Germline-derived CDR1 and CDR2 are MDHEN and SYDVKM. The CDR3 runs 14 residues. These data originate in a study of beta chain features in type 1 diabetes. Since all of the isolated RNA was reverse transcribed, expressed TCRB transcripts were what got sequenced. Measured with immunoSEQ multiplex PCR; TCRdb has only the in-frame clones, and not every one. The repertoire consists of roughly 400,000 clones, with around 13% occurring once and the leading ten covering approximately 0.038%.

The origin of this receptor is a man aged 25 to 45 in good health. The material sequenced was naive CD4+ T cells from blood. This chain uses TRBV28 with TRBJ1-2; TRBD1 agrees at 8 bases. For the CDR3, the DNA is TGTGCCAGCAGATCCTTCGCAGGGGGCCGTCCCTACACCTTC. Encoded protein: CASRSFAGGRPYTF.